These 9 T cell receptor beta chains originate from one sample sequenced in a study of T-cell reconstitution after alpha-beta-depleted transplantation in children. The study's findings and limits: Two months or so post-transplant, alpha-beta T cells reportedly derived from several hundred expanded graft clones.

Using unique molecular identifiers, the investigators prepared the TCRbeta library. In TCRdb, the PCR reads were re-called with MiXCR into one record per CDR3 protein. This table holds roughly 30,000 distinct CDR3 sequences, more than 6% found once. No antigens are known for them. This specimen was peripheral blood, taken 60 days after TCRalphabeta/CD19-depleted stem cell transplant. The receptors were sampled from a child under two years old who had a stem cell transplant for acute myeloid leukemia, so the T cells may come from the graft donor.

By sample share, this clonotype is medium-sized. The rearrangement links TRBV7-6 to TRBJ2-5; 7 bases agree with TRBD1. J was trimmed by 4 bases and V by 2 bases; bases with no gene match: 4. Germline CDR1 SGHVS, CDR2 FNYEAQ. The CDR3 contains 14 residues. As DNA, the CDR3 is TGTGCCAGCAGCTTATGGGACAGCCGAGAGACCCAGTACTTC. Its protein is CASSLWDSRETQYF.

This clonotype was detected many times. The chain employs TRBV25-1 and TRBJ1-3; D is possibly TRBD1 (6 bases). Germline V CDR1 and CDR2: MGHDK, SYGVNS. The ends were cut back, 4 bases at V and 0 bases at J, with 13 bases in the middle. The CDR3 has 16 residues. The CDR3 region is CASSGDKAVSGNTIYF. The CDR3 nucleotides are TGTGCCAGCAGTGGGGACAAGGCTGTCTCTGGAAACACCATATATTTT. The full variable domain, completed using reference TRBV25-1 and TRBJ1-3, is EADIYQTPRYLVIGTGKKITLECSQTMGHDKMYWYQQDPGMELHLIHYSYGVNSTEKGDLSSESTVSRIRTEHFPLTLESARPSHTSQYLCASSGDKAVSGNTIYFGEGSWLTVV.

In its sample, this clonotype is medium-sized. V usage is TRBV20-1 and J usage is TRBJ2-7; D is possibly TRBD1 (6 bases). Per germline, CDR1 DFQATT and CDR2 SNEGSKA (reference sequence). This CDR3 has 11 amino acids. The ends were cut back, 4 bases at V and 6 bases at J, with 10 bases in the middle. CDR3 bases: TGCAGTGCTACTTCAGGGGTCGAGCAGTACTTC. This translates into CSATSGVEQYF.

This clonotype came up many times. The gene calls are TRBV4-3 and TRBJ2-7; no definite D call. The V end was cut by 3 bases, the J end by 0 bases, with 9 bases between. CDR1 is LGHNA and CDR2 is YSLEER in the germline V gene. The length of the CDR3 is 14 residues. The CDR3 spells CASSQYSVSYEQYF. CDR3 in DNA: TGCGCCAGCAGCCAGTACAGTGTCTCCTACGAGCAGTACTTC.

This clonotype occurred many times. DNA for the CDR3: TGCGCCAGCAGCTTGAATCCCAAAAATTCCTACGAGCAGTACTTC. Its protein is CASSLNPKNSYEQYF. The rearrangement joins TRBV5-1 to TRBJ2-7; D unresolved. The CDR3 covers 15 residues. Between the trimmed V and J ends, which lost 1 base and 1 base, there was a span of 12 bases. From germline, CDR1 is SGHRS and CDR2 YFSETQ. The full variable domain, its missing parts supplied by reference TRBV5-1 and TRBJ2-7, is KAGVTQTPRYLIKTRGQQVTLSCSPISGHRSVSWYQQTPGQGLQFLFEYFSETQRNKGNFPGRFSGRQFSNSRSEMNVSTLELGDSALYLCASSLNPKNSYEQYFGPGTRLTVT.

There are a few counts of this clonotype. The V and J genes are TRBV9 and TRBJ2-1; weak D call: TRBD2 (6 bases). The CDR3 contains 14 residues. V lost 0 bases to trimming and J lost 3 bases, with 7 bases between them. Looked up from germline, CDR1 is SGDLS and CDR2 is YYNGEE. CDR3 sequence: CASSVAGDYNEQFF. CDR3 sequence (DNA): TGTGCCAGCAGCGTAGCGGGGGACTACAATGAGCAGTTCTTC.

This clonotype appeared many times. This chain links TRBV24-1 with TRBJ2-3; D perhaps matches TRBD2 (5 bases). Germline CDR1 reads KGHDR; CDR2 reads SFDVKD. Trimming took 0 bases from V and 6 from J, leaving 9 bases between them. The CDR3 covers 14 residues. CDR3 protein: CATSDLEGLDTQYF. The CDR3 nucleotides are TGTGCCACCAGTGATTTGGAGGGTTTGGATACGCAGTATTTT.

This clonotype came up many times. The chain is built from TRBV14 and TRBJ2-2, with D uncertain. Trimming took off 0 bases at V and 2 bases at J, with 10 bases between the two ends. Per the germline V gene, CDR1 is SGHDN and CDR2 is FVKESK. The CDR3 spans 16 residues. The CDR3 is CASSQELRSNTGELFF. CDR3 coding DNA: TGTGCCAGCAGCCAAGAACTAAGGTCAAACACCGGGGAGCTGTTTTTT.

This clonotype was found many times. CDR3 in amino acids: CASSRLAGGTGELFF. As DNA, the CDR3 is TGTGCCAGCAGTAGACTAGCGGGAGGTACCGGGGAGCTGTTTTTT. The chain couples TRBV12-3 or TRBV12-4 to TRBJ2-2; TRBD2 agrees at 13 bases. V trimming: 5 bases; J trimming: 5 bases; junction bases outside the gene matches: 2. CDR3 length: 15 residues.